This T cell receptor (beta chain) was found in a study of graft-versus-host responses after intestinal transplantation. Study background: Anti-thymocyte globulin induction, then tacrolimus and steroids for around 3 years, went to all recipients.

General study findings and limits: Circulating GvH clone levels at their peak were associated with HvG declines (early post-transplant).

Sequencing was performed with immunoSEQ multiplex PCR; in TCRdb, only in-frame clones are kept and a portion is missing. The sample includes approximately 77,000 clones, over 80% of them seen just once. This clone was observed once. Its specificity is unknown. Germline CDR1 reads MNHNY; CDR2 reads SVGAGI (reference sequence). The CDR3 contains 15 residues. V lost 5 bases, J lost 3 bases, and 8 bases stayed unmatched. The TCR sequence derives from a human patient who received an intestinal transplant, so some T cells may come from the graft donor. The specimen was PBMCs, collected 98 days after intestinal transplantation. The chain joins TRBV6-6 to TRBJ2-3; 7 bases map to TRBD2. CDR3 sequence reads: CASSRGGSPTDTQYF. CDR3 nucleotide sequence: TGTGCCAGCAGTCGCGGCGGGAGTCCGACAGATACGCAGTATTTT.